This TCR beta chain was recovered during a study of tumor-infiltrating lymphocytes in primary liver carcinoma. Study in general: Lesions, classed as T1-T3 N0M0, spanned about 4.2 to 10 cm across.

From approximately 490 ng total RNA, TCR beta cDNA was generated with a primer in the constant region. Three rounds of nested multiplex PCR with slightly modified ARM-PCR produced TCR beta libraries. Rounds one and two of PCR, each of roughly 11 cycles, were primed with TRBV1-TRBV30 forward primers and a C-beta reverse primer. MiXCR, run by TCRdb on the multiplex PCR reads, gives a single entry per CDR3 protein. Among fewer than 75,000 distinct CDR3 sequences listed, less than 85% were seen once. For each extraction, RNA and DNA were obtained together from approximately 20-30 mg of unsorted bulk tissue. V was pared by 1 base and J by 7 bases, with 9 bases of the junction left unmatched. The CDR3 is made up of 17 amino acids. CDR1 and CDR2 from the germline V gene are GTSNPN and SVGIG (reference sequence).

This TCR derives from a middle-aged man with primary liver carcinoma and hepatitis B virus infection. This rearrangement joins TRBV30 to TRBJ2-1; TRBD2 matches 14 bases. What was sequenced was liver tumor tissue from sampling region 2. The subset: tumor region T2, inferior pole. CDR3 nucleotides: TGTGCCTGGAGTGCCCTGGGACTAGCGGGAGAAAGGAATGAGCAGTTCTTC. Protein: CAWSALGLAGERNEQFF.